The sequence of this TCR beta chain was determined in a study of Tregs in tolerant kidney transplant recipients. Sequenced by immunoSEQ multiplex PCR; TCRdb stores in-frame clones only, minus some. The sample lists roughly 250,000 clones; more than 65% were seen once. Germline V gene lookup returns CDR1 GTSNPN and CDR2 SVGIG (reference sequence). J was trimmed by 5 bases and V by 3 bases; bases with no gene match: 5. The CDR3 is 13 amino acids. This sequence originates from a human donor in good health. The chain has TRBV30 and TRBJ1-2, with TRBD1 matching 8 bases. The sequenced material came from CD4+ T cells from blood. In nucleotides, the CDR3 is TGTGCCTGGAGCCAGGGACAGGAGTATGGCTACACCTTC. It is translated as CAWSQGQEYGYTF.